This TCR beta chain was found in a study of blood T cell repertoires in COVID-19. This clone was detected only once. Per the authors' pipeline: Cell counts per sample came from amplifying reference gene primers. Data came from immunoSEQ multiplex PCR; TCRdb stores just in-frame clones and leaves some out. Clone size and V and J calls were adopted from that table, with D and trimming inferred from the DNA. The data hold around 86,000 clones, with around 80% observed a single time. V shed 4 bases and J shed 12 bases, with 11 bases lying between them. Germline assignment: CDR1 SGHRS and CDR2 YFSETQ. The CDR3 has 11 residues.

The TCR comes from an elderly woman with acute or convalescent COVID-19. The V call is TRBV5-1, the J call TRBJ2-1; D possibly corresponds to TRBD1 (6 bases). The specimen was peripheral blood. CDR3 DNA: TGCGCCAGCAGCGCCAGGGGAGTGCAGTTCTTC. It encodes CASSARGVQFF.